These 16 T cell receptor beta chains were all obtained from the same sample, sequenced in a study of OX40 agonist ivuxolimab in advanced cancers. This table comes from immunoSEQ multiplex PCR, and its TCRdb copy is limited to in-frame clones, with some not included. The sample has about 69,000 clones; more than 75% are singletons. Sequenced material: CD4+ or CD8+ T cells sorted from blood, taken in a trial of the OX40 agonist ivuxolimab. These receptors all come from an adult with an advanced solid tumor such as melanoma, head and neck, liver or kidney cancer.

The gene calls are TRBV15 and TRBJ2-7; D may be TRBD1 (5 bases). This CDR3 region has 15 residues. The V end lost 0 bases, the J end lost 2 bases, and 11 bases lay between the germline ends. From germline, CDR1 is LNHNV and CDR2 YYDKDF (reference sequence). The CDR3: CATSRDRGSTYEQYF. CDR3 in DNA: TGTGCCACCAGCAGAGATAGGGGCAGCACCTACGAGCAGTACTTC.

This chain joins TRBV9 and TRBJ2-5, with 10 bases fitting TRBD1. V gave up 4 bases and J gave up 5 bases; unmatched junction bases: 8. The CDR3 sequence is 15 residues long. Germline-derived CDR1 and CDR2 are SGDLS and YYNGEE. CDR3 region: CASSPRQGARETQYF. The DNA for the CDR3 is TGTGCCAGCAGCCCGCGACAGGGGGCGCGGGAGACCCAGTACTTC.

The genes are TRBV10-3 and TRBJ2-1; 11 bases fit TRBD2. Losses at the gene ends were 5 bases for V and 0 bases for J; bases not matched to a gene: 3. Germline CDR1 ENHRY, CDR2 SYGVKD. The CDR3 is 16 residues long. The CDR3 bases are TGTGCCATCAGTTCTAGCGGGGGGAGCTCCTACAATGAGCAGTTCTTC. This sequence encodes CAISSSGGSSYNEQFF.

The rearrangement joins TRBV18 to TRBJ2-7, with 7 bases that match TRBD1. The V gene's germline CDR1 is KGHSH and CDR2 LQKENI. V shed 2 bases, J shed 5 bases, and the junction held 3 bases outside the gene matches. The CDR3 spans 13 residues. Here the CDR3 reads CASSPDRDDEQYF. The CDR3 DNA is TGTGCCAGCTCACCAGACAGGGATGACGAGCAGTACTTC.

In regard to this clone: The junction and the germline gene differ at one end; a read error may be behind it. The V and J genes are TRBV6-5 and TRBJ2-7; 11 nucleotides agree with TRBD2. From germline, CDR1 is MNHEY and CDR2 SVGAGI. The CDR3 loop spans 15 amino acids. The CDR3 coding sequence is TGTGTCAGCAGCCTACTAGCGGGGGCCTCCTACGCGCAGTACTTC. This sequence encodes CVSSLLAGASYAQYF.

This chain links TRBV5-1 with TRBJ2-2; D may correspond to TRBD1 or TRBD2 (5 bases each). Germline CDR1 is SGHRS and CDR2 is YFSETQ. This CDR3 is 14 amino acids long. Trimming shortened V by 4 bases and J by 8 bases, and 15 bases separated the two germline ends. The CDR3, as DNA: TGCGCCAGCAGCGGGGACGTAATGGCTGGGGAGCTGTTTTTT. Amino acid sequence: CASSGDVMAGELFF.

This chain connects TRBV7-9 to TRBJ2-4, with 9 bases identical to TRBD1. After removal of 1 base from V and 6 bases from J, the junction contained 7 bases not matched to a gene. In germline, CDR1 is SEHNR, CDR2 FQNEAQ (reference sequence). This CDR3 has 16 residues. The CDR3 nucleotides read TGTGCCAGCAGCTTAGAGACAGGGGGTTTAGGAAACATTCAGTACTTC. As protein: CASSLETGGLGNIQYF.

J is TRBJ2-5 and V is TRBV5-8; D is possibly TRBD1 (5 bases). V was trimmed by 4 bases and J by 9 bases, leaving 13 bases between them. Germline V CDR1 and CDR2: SGHTS, YDEGEE. This CDR3 region has 12 residues. The CDR3 region is CASSPGSRAQYF. DNA of the CDR3: TGTGCCAGCAGCCCAGGGTCCCGGGCCCAGTACTTC.

This chain connects TRBV7-9 to TRBJ2-1; 8 positions agree with TRBD2. The CDR3 is 17 residues long. Germline V lookup: CDR1 SEHNR, CDR2 FQNEAQ (reference sequence). The V and J ends lost 5 bases and 7 bases, in that order; junction bases with no gene match: 16. In DNA, the CDR3 is TGTGCCAGCAGCCTAGAACGGTCTTCCAAGCGGGAGAATGAGCAGTTCTTC. It yields the protein CASSLERSSKRENEQFF.

This clone occurred once. J is TRBJ2-2 and V is TRBV7-2, with D uncertain. Trimming pared 4 bases from V and 1 base from J, leaving 4 bases between. Germline CDR1 is SGHTA and CDR2 is FQGNSA. The CDR3 is 13 residues long. CDR3 sequence (DNA): TGTGCCAGCAGCTCAGTGAACACCGGGGAGCTGTTTTTT. Translation: CASSSVNTGELFF.

The chain carries TRBV28 and TRBJ1-5; 8 bases align to TRBD1. Trimming took 6 bases from V and 4 from J; bases not matched to a gene: 5. This CDR3 has 14 residues. In germline, CDR1 is MDHEN, CDR2 SYDVKM. The chain's CDR3 is CASSRGQGNQPQHF. For the CDR3, the DNA is TGTGCCAGCAGCCGCGGACAGGGTAATCAGCCCCAGCATTTT.

The rearrangement links TRBV27 to TRBJ2-7; either TRBD1 or TRBD2 may supply D (6 bases each). Between the trimmed V and J ends, which lost 7 bases and 4 bases, there was a span of 20 bases. Germline values: CDR1 MNHEY, CDR2 SMNVEV (reference sequence). The CDR3 length is 15 residues. For the CDR3, the DNA is TGTGCCAGCACCCCGGGAGAAAGGGGGAGGTACGAGCAGTACTTC. It encodes CASTPGERGRYEQYF.

This clone came up a few times. The gene calls are TRBV7-2 and TRBJ1-3; D remains unclear. Trimming removed 5 bases from V and 4 bases from J, with 9 bases in between. The CDR3 totals 13 residues. From germline, CDR1 is SGHTA and CDR2 FQGNSA. DNA for the CDR3: TGTGCCAGCAGCGCAACCGGGGGAAACACCATATATTTT. Its protein product is CASSATGGNTIYF.

The chain is built from TRBV5-1 and TRBJ2-3; D possibly corresponds to TRBD1 (5 bases). The germline V gene encodes CDR1 SGHRS and CDR2 YFSETQ. V gave up 0 bases and J gave up 6 bases, with 14 bases separating them. The CDR3 has 15 amino acids. The CDR3 region is CASSLEGFTGDTQYF. CDR3 DNA: TGCGCCAGCAGCTTGGAGGGGTTCACTGGCGATACGCAGTATTTT.

The rearrangement links TRBV5-4 to TRBJ2-1, with D tentatively TRBD1 (5 bases). Trimming left V 1 base short and J 7 bases short, with 9 bases between. This CDR3 comprises 13 residues. Looked up from germline, CDR1 is SGHNT and CDR2 is YYREEE (reference sequence). The CDR3 coding sequence is TGTGCCAGCAGCTTGCCAAGGGGTAATGAGCAGTTCTTC. It encodes CASSLPRGNEQFF.

This chain joins TRBV7-2 and TRBJ2-7, with 8 bases that match TRBD1. Germline-derived CDR1 and CDR2 are SGHTA and FQGNSA. V was clipped by 3 bases and J by 3 bases; unmatched bases: 7. The CDR3 sequence is 15 residues long. In DNA, the CDR3 is TGTGCCAGCAGCTTCGGACAGGGAGATATCTACGAGCAGTACTTC. This translates into CASSFGQGDIYEQYF.